Shown below are 23 T cell receptor beta chains from a single sample sequenced in a study of T-cell memory formation after mild COVID-19. TCRdb itself ran the 5' RACE reads through MiXCR, one entry per CDR3 protein. The top ten hold approximately 13% of the sample, which has roughly 450,000 distinct CDR3 sequences, 18% seen once. Sequencing input: PBMCs or a T cell subset sorted from them (not recorded which). The receptors here all came from an adult woman who had mild COVID-19 (a few samples of this study predate the infection). Cell type and time point are not known.

The gene calls are TRBV6-5 and TRBJ2-1; D ambiguous. Trimming removed 2 bases at V and 8 bases at J, with 10 bases between. The CDR3 runs to 13 residues. Germline V gene lookup returns CDR1 MNHEY and CDR2 SVGAGI. As DNA, the CDR3 is TGTGCCAGCAGTTACCCTCCAACCTATGAGCAGTTCTTC. It codes for CASSYPPTYEQFF.

CDR3 bases: TGTGCCAGCAGCGGGCCCGGGACTAGCGTCGGGCATGAGCAGTTCTTC. Its translation is CASSGPGTSVGHEQFF. This chain connects TRBV3-1 to TRBJ2-1; 10 nucleotides align to TRBD2. This CDR3 region has 16 residues. V gave up 5 bases and J gave up 8 bases; unmatched junction bases: 12. Germline V CDR1 and CDR2: LGHDT, YNNKEL (reference sequence).

The chain employs TRBV18 and TRBJ2-3; D gene uncertain. Germline V gene data show CDR1 as KGHSH and CDR2 as LQKENI. The CDR3 sequence is 16 residues long. The ends were cut back, 1 base at V and 4 bases at J, with 15 bases in the middle. This CDR3 is CASSPLRVGNADTQYF. CDR3 nucleotide sequence: TGTGCCAGCTCACCACTCCGAGTAGGCAACGCAGATACGCAGTATTTT.

The rearrangement joins TRBV5-1 to TRBJ2-7; D might be TRBD2 (6 bases). From germline, CDR1 is SGHRS and CDR2 YFSETQ. CDR3 length: 13 residues. The germline V and J ends were trimmed by 5 bases and 7 bases, with 16 bases remaining between them. This CDR3 reads CASREGSGREQYF. The CDR3 nucleotides read TGCGCCAGCAGGGAGGGTAGCGGACGAGAGCAGTACTTC.

This chain links TRBV5-6 with TRBJ1-6; 7 nucleotides agree with TRBD1. This CDR3 is 15 amino acids long. The V gene end was trimmed by 5 bases and the J gene end by 10 bases; junction bases not matched to a gene: 12. Germline assignment: CDR1 SGHDT and CDR2 YYEEEE. The CDR3 loop reads CASSRTGLWRSPLHF. In DNA form, the CDR3 reads TGTGCCAGCAGTCGGACAGGCCTCTGGAGGTCACCCCTCCACTTT.

This clonotype appeared a few times. J is TRBJ2-3 and V is TRBV12-3 or TRBV12-4; D is unresolved. The CDR3 has 13 residues. With 2 bases removed from V and 6 bases from J, the gap between germline ends came to 9 bases. The CDR3: CASSLKGYDTQYF. CDR3 in DNA: TGTGCCAGCAGTTTAAAGGGATATGATACGCAGTATTTT.

This clonotype was counted between two and nine times. The chain links TRBV3-1 to TRBJ1-3, with unresolved D. Looked up from germline, CDR1 is LGHDT and CDR2 is YNNKEL (reference sequence). V was pared by 1 base and J by 4 bases, with 11 bases between. The CDR3 has 15 amino acids. CDR3 sequence: CASSQGPLGGNTIYF. The CDR3 DNA reads TGTGCCAGCAGCCAAGGCCCACTGGGAGGAAACACCATATATTTT.

Here the CDR3 reads CASSPGLAGGTYNEQFF. CDR3 sequence (DNA): TGTGCCAGCAGCCCAGGACTAGCGGGAGGAACCTACAATGAGCAGTTCTTC. J is TRBJ2-1 and V is TRBV7-8; 14 bases are a match to TRBD2. V shed 5 bases, J shed 2 bases, and the junction held 5 bases outside the gene matches. CDR1 and CDR2 from the germline V gene are SGHVS and FQNEAQ. The CDR3 runs to 17 residues.

This rearrangement joins TRBV29-1 to TRBJ2-3; TRBD1 or TRBD2 may be the D gene (5 bases each). Germline V CDR1 and CDR2: SQVTM, ANQGSEA. V lost 4 bases to trimming and J lost 1 base, with 12 bases between them. The CDR3 loop spans 14 amino acids. The CDR3 loop reads CSVVWGTGTDTQYF. The CDR3 nucleotides read TGCAGCGTTGTCTGGGGGACGGGCACAGATACGCAGTATTTT.

This clonotype has more than one count but fewer than ten. The chain employs TRBV19 and TRBJ1-1; D call uncertain. V lost 5 bases and J lost 5, with 9 bases in between. There are 12 residues in the CDR3. Germline lookup yields CDR1 LNHDA and CDR2 SQIVND (reference sequence). CDR3 coding DNA: TGTGCCAGTAGTCACCTTATGACTGAAGCTTTCTTT. It specifies CASSHLMTEAFF.

This chain connects TRBV4-1 to TRBJ2-3; 7 bases line up with TRBD2. Germline V gives CDR1 MGHRA, CDR2 YSYEKL. J was trimmed by 2 bases and V by 2 bases; bases with no gene match: 7. This CDR3 comprises 16 residues. The CDR3 here is CASSQISGPNTDTQYF. The CDR3 nucleotides read TGCGCCAGCAGCCAAATTAGCGGGCCGAACACAGATACGCAGTATTTT.

V usage is TRBV2 and J usage is TRBJ2-7, with TRBD1 identical over 7 bases. Germline lookup yields CDR1 SNHLY and CDR2 FYNNEI. The junction had 10 bases not matched to a gene; V was cut back by 6 bases and J by 5 bases. The CDR3 consists of 14 residues. This CDR3 reads CASRRGQGVHEQYF. The CDR3 DNA reads as TGTGCCAGCAGGAGGGGGCAGGGGGTCCACGAGCAGTACTTC.

J is TRBJ1-6 and V is TRBV20-1, with TRBD1 matching over 7 bases. CDR1 is DFQATT and CDR2 is SNEGSKA in the germline V gene (reference sequence). Trimming took 5 bases from V and 10 from J; bases not matched to a gene: 11. The CDR3 spans 14 residues. The CDR3 nucleotides read TGCAGTGCTTATTCGACAGGGCTTGGGTCACCCCTCCACTTT. This gives the protein CSAYSTGLGSPLHF.

This clonotype was seen more than once but under ten times. The chain recombines TRBV12-3 or TRBV12-4 with TRBJ1-1; D not certain. V was pared by 5 bases and J by 6 bases, with 7 bases between. The CDR3 has 11 residues. This CDR3 reads CASSPDAEAFF. CDR3 nucleotide sequence: TGTGCCAGCAGTCCCGACGCTGAAGCTTTCTTT.

This rearrangement joins TRBV7-2 to TRBJ1-4, with D uncertain. The CDR3 is made up of 15 amino acids. CDR1 and CDR2 (germline): SGHTA, FQGNSA. The V end was cut by 5 bases, the J end by 3 bases, with 13 bases between. CDR3 in amino acids: CASSTTPRANEKLFF. The CDR3 coding sequence is TGTGCCAGCAGCACCACCCCTAGGGCTAATGAAAAACTGTTTTTT.

This rearrangement joins TRBV12-3 or TRBV12-4 to TRBJ1-1; no clear D gene. V was cut by 3 bases and J by 1 base, with 24 bases left in between. CDR3 length: 19 amino acids. CDR3 DNA sequence: TGTGCCAGCAGTTTTCGGAATAGCCTCATCGGACGGAGGAACACTGAAGCTTTCTTT. Protein sequence: CASSFRNSLIGRRNTEAFF.

The chain joins TRBV2 to TRBJ2-7, with D perhaps matching TRBD1 or TRBD2 (5 bases each). CDR3 length: 15 residues. V shed 5 bases and J shed 0 bases, with 14 bases lying between them. CDR1 SNHLY and CDR2 FYNNEI come from the germline V gene. CDR3: CASSPHRDDSYEQYF. The CDR3 DNA reads as TGTGCCAGCAGTCCTCACCGGGACGACTCCTACGAGCAGTACTTC.

The rearrangement uses TRBV9 and TRBJ1-2, with D hard to call. V lost 0 bases and J lost 5, with 8 bases in between. This CDR3 has 13 residues. Germline CDR1 reads SGDLS; CDR2 reads YYNGEE. The CDR3 loop reads CASSVVVGYGYTF. The DNA for the CDR3 is TGTGCCAGCAGCGTAGTGGTTGGGTATGGCTACACCTTC.

The genes are TRBV10-3 and TRBJ2-7; D is unresolved. This CDR3 has 12 amino acids. Germline V gene sequence: CDR1 ENHRY, CDR2 SYGVKD. V lost 10 bases to trimming and J lost 0 bases, with 10 bases between them. CDR3 coding DNA: TGTGCCACCTGGACGGTCTCCTACGAGCAGTACTTC. This encodes CATWTVSYEQYF.

The genes are TRBV2 and TRBJ2-7, with 10 bases aligning to TRBD1. V shed 5 bases, J shed 4 bases, and the junction held 8 bases outside the gene matches. The CDR3 totals 15 residues. CDR1 is SNHLY and CDR2 is FYNNEI in the germline V gene. The CDR3 DNA is TGTGCCAGCAGTAAAGGACAGGGGGGGGGATACGAGCAGTACTTC. Residues: CASSKGQGGGYEQYF.

This clonotype was found a few times. V usage is TRBV29-1 and J usage is TRBJ2-7; unclear D gene. Trimming took 6 bases from V and 3 from J, leaving 12 bases between them. CDR1 is SQVTM, CDR2 ANQGSEA, per germline. CDR3 length equals 12 residues. CDR3 DNA sequence: TGCAGCGTGAAAGGGTTAGGCTACGAGCAGTACTTC. This sequence encodes CSVKGLGYEQYF.

J is TRBJ2-3 and V is TRBV5-1; 10 nucleotides agree with TRBD2. CDR1 and CDR2 from the germline V gene are SGHRS and YFSETQ. The CDR3 is made up of 15 amino acids. V shed 7 bases, J shed 0 bases, and the junction held 5 bases outside the gene matches. This CDR3 is CASLRLAGSTDTQYF. DNA for the CDR3: TGCGCCAGCTTGAGACTAGCGGGTAGCACAGATACGCAGTATTTT.

This clonotype was seen repeatedly, ten times or more. This rearrangement joins TRBV5-1 to TRBJ2-1; no clear D gene. The CDR3 is 15 amino acids. Germline V gene lookup returns CDR1 SGHRS and CDR2 YFSETQ. The ends were cut back, 0 bases at V and 0 bases at J, with 7 bases in the middle. The CDR3 region has the DNA TGCGCCAGCAGCTTGGGGGAAAGCTCCTACAATGAGCAGTTCTTC. Protein product: CASSLGESSYNEQFF. Complete variable domain (other parts from reference TRBV5-1 and TRBJ2-1): KAGVTQTPRYLIKTRGQQVTLSCSPISGHRSVSWYQQTPGQGLQFLFEYFSETQRNKGNFPGRFSGRQFSNSRSEMNVSTLELGDSALYLCASSLGESSYNEQFFGPGTRLTVL.